A selection of T cell receptor beta chains follows, all from one sample in a study of technical replicates of blood from four donors. Measured with immunoSEQ multiplex PCR; TCRdb has only the in-frame clones, and not every one. In the table there are over 70,000 clones, approximately 97% of which are singletons. Sequenced input: T cells isolated from PBMCs. The receptors here all came from a human donor in good health. Both conserved end residues are part of each CDR3. D genes are given only for firm matches. Clone sizes are given selectively: once, few, many, or a class where the clone is expanded.

V gene	J gene	D gene	clone size	CDR3 DNA	CDR3 protein
TRBV29-1	TRBJ2-1	NA	NA	TGCAGCGTGCCCGGGCGTGGGAGTTCCGGTGAGCAGTTCTTC	CSVPGRGSSGEQFF
TRBV5-4	TRBJ2-7	NA	NA	TGTGCCAGCAGCTTGGCCAGCTCTAGACACGAGCAGTACTTC	CASSLASSRHEQYF
TRBV9	TRBJ1-2	NA	NA	TGTGCCAGCAGCGCAAGCCAGGGGCCGTGGTATGGCTACACCTTC	CASSASQGPWYGYTF
TRBV5-5	TRBJ2-7	NA	once	TGTGCCAGCAGCTTGGAGGGGATCGAGCAGTACTTC	CASSLEGIEQYF
TRBV2	TRBJ1-1	NA	NA	TGTGCCAGCAGTGCAGAGGGCGGGTACACTGAAGCTTTCTTT	CASSAEGGYTEAFF
TRBV7-6	TRBJ2-7	TRBD2	NA	TGTGCCAGCAGCCCTCGGGGAGCGGGGCCGGTTCTTGACGAGCAGTACTTC	CASSPRGAGPVLDEQYF
TRBV5-1	TRBJ1-3	NA	NA	TGCGCCAGCAGCTTGGCAGGGGTCGGAAACACCATATATTTT	CASSLAGVGNTIYF
TRBV6-1	TRBJ2-1	TRBD1	NA	TGTGCCAGCAGTGAATGGGACAGGGGATACAATGAGCAGTTCTTC	CASSEWDRGYNEQFF
TRBV19	TRBJ1-1	NA	NA	TGTGCCAGTAGTACCATCAACAGGGCGGAACAGAACACTGAAGCTTTCTTT	CASSTINRAEQNTEAFF
TRBV13	TRBJ2-2	NA	NA	TGTGCCAGCAGTAATATTCCCGGGGAGCTGTTTTTT	CASSNIPGELFF
TRBV6-5	TRBJ1-2	TRBD1	NA	TGTGCCAGCAGTTTTTTGCCCGGACAGGGGAAAGGCTACACCTTC	CASSFLPGQGKGYTF
TRBV4-1	TRBJ2-3	TRBD1	NA	TGCGCCAGCAGCCAACCGGGACAGGGCACAGATACGCAGTATTTT	CASSQPGQGTDTQYF
TRBV14	TRBJ2-5	TRBD1	once	TGTGCCAGCAGCCGCCGTACAGGGGCAGAGACCCAGTACTTC	CASSRRTGAETQYF
TRBV10-2	TRBJ2-7	TRBD2	NA	TGCGCCAGCAGTGAGAGTAGCGGGACCCACGAGCAGTACTTC	CASSESSGTHEQYF
TRBV2	TRBJ2-6	NA	NA	TGTGCCAGCGGACTTGGCTCTGGGGCCAACGTCCTGACTTTC	CASGLGSGANVLTF
TRBV27	TRBJ2-4	TRBD2	NA	TGTGCCAGCAGTTTATATGGAGAGGGAGGGATGGTAGCCAAAAACATTCAGTACTTC	CASSLYGEGGMVAKNIQYF
TRBV11-3	TRBJ2-2	NA	NA	TGTGCCAGCAGCTTAAGGGGGAACCCCGGGGAGCTGTTTTTT	CASSLRGNPGELFF
TRBV6-5	TRBJ1-1	TRBD1	once	TGTGCCAGCAGTTACTCGGACAGGGCATCAACTGAAGCTTTCTTT	CASSYSDRASTEAFF
TRBV4-2	TRBJ2-3	TRBD2	once	TGTGCCAGCAGCCAAGATTCCGGCGCGGGAGGGCCTGTTGATACGCAGTATTTT	CASSQDSGAGGPVDTQYF
TRBV5-1	TRBJ2-6	NA	NA	TGCGCCAGCAGCTCTTTACAGGGTGCCACTGGGGCCAACGTCCTGACTTTC	CASSSLQGATGANVLTF
TRBV14	TRBJ1-4	NA	NA	TGTGCCAGCAGCCCCGGTAATGAAAAACTGTTTTTT	CASSPGNEKLFF
TRBV5-1	TRBJ2-7	TRBD2	NA	TGCGCCAGCTCTCCGGCGGGAGTCGGGGTACACTCCTACGAGCAGTACTTC	CASSPAGVGVHSYEQYF
TRBV27	TRBJ2-3	TRBD2	NA	TGTGCCAGCAGTTTCGCCGGTATTAGCGGGGGGCCGAGCACAGATACGCAGTATTTT	CASSFAGISGGPSTDTQYF
TRBV20-1	TRBJ2-7	NA	NA	TGCAGTGCTAGGTACGGCGAGCAGTACTTC	CSARYGEQYF
TRBV5-1	TRBJ2-5	NA	NA	TGCGCCAGTTCTACAGGAATCCAAGAGACCCAGTACTTC	CASSTGIQETQYF
TRBV27	TRBJ2-5	TRBD2	NA	TGTGCCAGCGGGAGTAAAAAAACACTAGCGGGAGGGCTAGGGGATCAAGAGACCCAGTACTTC	CASGSKKTLAGGLGDQETQYF
TRBV27	TRBJ2-2	NA	NA	TGTGCCAGCAGTTTGGGCAGGGAGGACACCGGGGAGCTGTTTTTT	CASSLGREDTGELFF
TRBV5-1	TRBJ1-3	NA	NA	TGCGCCAGCAGCCCTCGGGGGGCTGGAAACACCATATATTTT	CASSPRGAGNTIYF
TRBV9	TRBJ2-2	NA	NA	TGTGCCAGCAGCGTAGTGGCTAGTACCCTACCCGGGGAGCTGTTTTTT	CASSVVASTLPGELFF
TRBV11-3	TRBJ2-2	TRBD1	NA	TGTGCCAGCAGCCCCCGGGACAGGGCCGGGGAGCTGTTTTTT	CASSPRDRAGELFF
TRBV11-2	TRBJ2-2	TRBD1	NA	TGTGCCAGCATCAACCCTCTCGGACAGGGCTCCACCGGGGAGCTGTTTTTT	CASINPLGQGSTGELFF
TRBV7-9	TRBJ2-1	TRBD2	NA	TGTGCCAGCAGCTTAGGGGGGGTTAGCGGGAGCCGAGGTGAGCAGTTCTTC	CASSLGGVSGSRGEQFF
TRBV4-1	TRBJ1-4	NA	NA	TGCGCCGGAGCTCGAGGTAGCACAACTAATGAAAAACTGTTTTTT	CAGARGSTTNEKLFF
TRBV4-2	TRBJ2-3	TRBD2	NA	TGTGCCAGCAGCCAAGATCCGGGACTAACAGATACGCAGTATTTT	CASSQDPGLTDTQYF
TRBV6-5	TRBJ2-7	NA	NA	TGTGCCAGCAGTTACCAGGGGTCAGTGCAGTACTTC	CASSYQGSVQYF
TRBV7-9	TRBJ2-2	NA	NA	TGTGCCAGCAGCACATATAGGGGGAGTGTCCGAACCGGGGAGCTGTTTTTT	CASSTYRGSVRTGELFF
TRBV19	TRBJ1-1	NA	once	TGTGCCAGTAGTCGTGGGCTGAACACTGAAGCTTTCTTT	CASSRGLNTEAFF
TRBV10-1	TRBJ1-1	NA	NA	TGCGCCAGCAGTGAGTCGCCGGGACAAGGGGCGAGGGGTGAAGCTTTCTTT	CASSESPGQGARGEAFF
TRBV25-1	TRBJ2-7	NA	NA	TGTGCCAGCAGTGAATATGCACAGGTCTACGAGCAGTACTTC	CASSEYAQVYEQYF
TRBV10-1	TRBJ2-5	NA	NA	TGCGCCAGCAGTGCTTCTCGAGGCGGGGAAGAGACCCAGTACTTC	CASSASRGGEETQYF
TRBV7-9	TRBJ1-1	TRBD1	NA	TGTGCCGGTAGACAGGGGTCGAGCACTGAAGCTTTCTTT	CAGRQGSSTEAFF
TRBV6-1	TRBJ2-1	TRBD2	NA	TGTGCCAGCAGTGAACTGAGGACTAGGTCGTTTGAGCAGTTCTTC	CASSELRTRSFEQFF
TRBV9	TRBJ2-1	TRBD2	NA	TGTGCCAGCAGCGTAGACCTAGCGGGATCCTACAATGAGCAGTTCTTC	CASSVDLAGSYNEQFF